This TCR beta chain originates from a study of blood T cell repertoires in COVID-19. The assay was immunoSEQ multiplex PCR, and TCRdb's table has in-frame clones only and misses some. The sample comprises 300,000 to 350,000 clones, 80% to 90% of which are singletons, and over 4.5% rests with the top ten. Trimming pared 3 bases from V and 7 bases from J, leaving 12 bases between. This CDR3 region has 13 residues. The genes are TRBV12-3 or TRBV12-4 and TRBJ1-2; D is possibly TRBD1 (5 bases). This TCR was recovered from a man aged 25-45 years who had recovered from COVID-19. The specimen sequenced was PBMCs or T cells enriched from blood (not recorded which). The CDR3 sequence is CASSFRGARGYTF. In DNA form, the CDR3 reads TGTGCCAGCAGTTTCCGTGGGGCGCGTGGCTACACCTTC.